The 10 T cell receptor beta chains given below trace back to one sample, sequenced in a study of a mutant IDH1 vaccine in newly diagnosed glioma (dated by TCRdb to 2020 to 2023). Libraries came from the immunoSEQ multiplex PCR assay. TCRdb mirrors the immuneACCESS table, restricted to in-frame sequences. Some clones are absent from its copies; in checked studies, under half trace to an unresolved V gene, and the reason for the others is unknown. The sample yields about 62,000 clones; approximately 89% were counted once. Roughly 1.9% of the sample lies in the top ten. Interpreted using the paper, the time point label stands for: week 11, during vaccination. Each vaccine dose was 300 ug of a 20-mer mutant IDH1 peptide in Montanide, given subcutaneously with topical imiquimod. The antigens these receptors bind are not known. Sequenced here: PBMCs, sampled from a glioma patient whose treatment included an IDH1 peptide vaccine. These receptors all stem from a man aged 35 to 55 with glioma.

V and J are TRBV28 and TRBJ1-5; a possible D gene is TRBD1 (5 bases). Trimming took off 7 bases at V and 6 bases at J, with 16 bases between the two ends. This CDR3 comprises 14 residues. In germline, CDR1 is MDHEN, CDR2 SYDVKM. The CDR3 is CASIQGWGFQPQHF. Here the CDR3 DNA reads TGTGCCAGCATTCAGGGATGGGGGTTTCAGCCCCAGCATTTT.

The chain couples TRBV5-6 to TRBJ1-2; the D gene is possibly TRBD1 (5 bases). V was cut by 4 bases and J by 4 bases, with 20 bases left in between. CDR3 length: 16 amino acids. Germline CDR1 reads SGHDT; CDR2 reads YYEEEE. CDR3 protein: CASSDEEQVDAYGYTF. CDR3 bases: TGTGCCAGCAGCGACGAGGAACAGGTCGATGCCTATGGCTACACCTTC.

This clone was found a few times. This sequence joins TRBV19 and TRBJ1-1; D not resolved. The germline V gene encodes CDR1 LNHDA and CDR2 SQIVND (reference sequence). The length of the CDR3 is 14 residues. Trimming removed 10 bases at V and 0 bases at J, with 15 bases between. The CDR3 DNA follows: TGTGCCACCTCGGAGACCAGGCTGAACACTGAAGCTTTCTTT. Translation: CATSETRLNTEAFF.

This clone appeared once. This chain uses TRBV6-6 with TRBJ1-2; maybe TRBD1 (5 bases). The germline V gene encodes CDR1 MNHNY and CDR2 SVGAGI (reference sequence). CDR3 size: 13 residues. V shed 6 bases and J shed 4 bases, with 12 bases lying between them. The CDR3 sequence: CASSPAQGYGYTF. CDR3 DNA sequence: TGTGCCAGCAGCCCGGCCCAGGGCTATGGCTACACCTTC.

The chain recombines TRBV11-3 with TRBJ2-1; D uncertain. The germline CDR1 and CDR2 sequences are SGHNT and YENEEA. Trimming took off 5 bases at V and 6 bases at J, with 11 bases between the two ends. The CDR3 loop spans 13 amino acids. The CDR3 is CASSRPTSNEQFF. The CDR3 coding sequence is TGTGCCAGCAGCCGCCCAACCAGCAATGAGCAGTTCTTC.

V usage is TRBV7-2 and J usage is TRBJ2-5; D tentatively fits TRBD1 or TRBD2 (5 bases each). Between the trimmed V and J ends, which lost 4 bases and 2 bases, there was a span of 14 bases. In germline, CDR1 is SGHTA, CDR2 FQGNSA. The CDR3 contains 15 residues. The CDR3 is CASSSGGAIQETQYF. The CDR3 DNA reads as TGTGCCAGCAGCTCTGGGGGTGCGATTCAAGAGACCCAGTACTTC.

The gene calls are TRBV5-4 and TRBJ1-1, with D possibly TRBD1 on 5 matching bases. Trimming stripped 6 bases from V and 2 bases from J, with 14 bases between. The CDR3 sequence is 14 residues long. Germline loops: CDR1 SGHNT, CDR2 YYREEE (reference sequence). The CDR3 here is CASTQGRSNTEAFF. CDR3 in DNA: TGTGCCAGCACCCAGGGTAGGTCCAACACTGAAGCTTTCTTT.

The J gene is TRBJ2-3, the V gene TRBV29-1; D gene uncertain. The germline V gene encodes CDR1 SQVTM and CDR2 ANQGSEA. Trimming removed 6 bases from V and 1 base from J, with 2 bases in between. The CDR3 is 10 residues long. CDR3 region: CSVRTDTQYF. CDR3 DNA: TGCAGCGTGCGCACAGATACGCAGTATTTT.

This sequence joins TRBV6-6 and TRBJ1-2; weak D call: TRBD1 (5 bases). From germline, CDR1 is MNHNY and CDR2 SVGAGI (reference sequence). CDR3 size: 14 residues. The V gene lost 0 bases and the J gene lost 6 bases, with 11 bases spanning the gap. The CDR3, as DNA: TGTGCCAGCAGTTACTCAGGCAGGGACCATGGCTACACCTTC. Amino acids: CASSYSGRDHGYTF.

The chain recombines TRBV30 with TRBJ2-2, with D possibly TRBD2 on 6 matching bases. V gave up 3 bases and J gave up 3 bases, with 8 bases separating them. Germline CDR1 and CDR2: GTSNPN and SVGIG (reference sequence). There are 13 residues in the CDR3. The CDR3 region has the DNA TGTGCCTGGAGCGGGGAGGACACCGGGGAGCTGTTTTTT. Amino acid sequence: CAWSGEDTGELFF.